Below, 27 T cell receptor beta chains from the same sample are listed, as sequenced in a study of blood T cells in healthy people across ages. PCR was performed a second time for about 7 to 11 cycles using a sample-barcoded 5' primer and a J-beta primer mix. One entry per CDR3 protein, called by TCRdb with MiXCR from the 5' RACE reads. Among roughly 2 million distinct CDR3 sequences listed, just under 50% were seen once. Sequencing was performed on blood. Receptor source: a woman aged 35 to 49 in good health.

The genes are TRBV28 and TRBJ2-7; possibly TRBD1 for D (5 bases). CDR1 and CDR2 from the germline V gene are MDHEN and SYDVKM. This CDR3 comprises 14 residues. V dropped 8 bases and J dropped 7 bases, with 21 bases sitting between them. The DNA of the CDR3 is TGTGCCAGCCATGAGAGCAGGGCTTCGCGGGAGCAGTACTTC. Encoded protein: CASHESRASREQYF.

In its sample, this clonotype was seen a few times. CDR3 in amino acids: CASSSPPDTFSEQYF. CDR3 bases: TGTGCCAGCAGTTCCCCACCGGACACCTTCTCCGAGCAGTACTTC. The chain recombines TRBV6-2 or TRBV6-3 with TRBJ2-7; tentative D call: TRBD1 (5 bases). Looked up from germline, CDR1 is MNHEY and CDR2 is SVGEGT. The CDR3 runs to 15 residues. With 4 bases removed from V and 6 bases from J, the gap between germline ends came to 19 bases.

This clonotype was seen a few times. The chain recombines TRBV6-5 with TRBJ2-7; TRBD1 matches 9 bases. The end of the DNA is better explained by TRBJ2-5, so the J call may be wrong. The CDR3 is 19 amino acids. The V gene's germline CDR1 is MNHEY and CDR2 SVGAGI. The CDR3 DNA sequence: TGTGCCAGCAGTTACTCGAGCACAGGGGGCACCGGTCGCCTCAGGACCCAGTACTTC. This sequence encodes CASSYSSTGGTGRLRTQYF.

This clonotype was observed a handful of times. CDR3 sequence: CASSDATNAQETQYF. The CDR3, as DNA: TGCGCCAGCAGTGACGCCACGAACGCCCAAGAGACCCAGTACTTC. The V gene is TRBV10-1, the J gene TRBJ2-5, with D unresolved. The germline V gene encodes CDR1 WNHNN and CDR2 SYGVQD (reference sequence). Trimming took off 3 bases at V and 1 base at J, with 12 bases between the two ends. The CDR3 loop spans 15 amino acids.

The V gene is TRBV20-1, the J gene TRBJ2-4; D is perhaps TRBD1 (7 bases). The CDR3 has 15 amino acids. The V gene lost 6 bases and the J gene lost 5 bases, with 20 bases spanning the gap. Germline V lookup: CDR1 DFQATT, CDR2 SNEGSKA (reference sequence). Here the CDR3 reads CSAHRLEGAQNIQYF. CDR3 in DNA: TGCAGTGCCCACCGGTTGGAGGGGGCTCAAAACATTCAGTACTTC.

The CDR3 bases are TGTGCCATCAGCCAGGGAGGAGAAAAACTGTTTTTT. This gives the protein CAISQGGEKLFF. The genes are TRBV10-3 and TRBJ1-4; TRBD1 is a possible D gene (5 bases). The CDR3 totals 12 residues. The ends were cut back, 6 bases at V and 8 bases at J, with 10 bases in the middle. CDR1 ENHRY and CDR2 SYGVKD come from the germline V gene.

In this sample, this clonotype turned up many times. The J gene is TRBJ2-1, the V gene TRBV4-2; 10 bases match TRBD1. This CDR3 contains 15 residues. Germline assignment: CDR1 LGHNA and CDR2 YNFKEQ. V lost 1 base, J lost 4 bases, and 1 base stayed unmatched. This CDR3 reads CASSQGDRGYNEQFF. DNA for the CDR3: TGTGCCAGCAGCCAAGGGGACAGGGGATACAATGAGCAGTTCTTC.

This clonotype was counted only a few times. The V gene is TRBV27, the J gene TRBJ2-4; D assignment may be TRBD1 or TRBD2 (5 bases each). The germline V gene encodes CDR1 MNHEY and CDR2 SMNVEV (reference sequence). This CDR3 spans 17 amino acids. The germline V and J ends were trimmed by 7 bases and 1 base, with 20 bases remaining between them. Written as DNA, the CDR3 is TGTGCCAGCATGGGGCCTCGGGATGGTGCGGCCAAAAACATTCAGTACTTC. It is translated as CASMGPRDGAAKNIQYF.

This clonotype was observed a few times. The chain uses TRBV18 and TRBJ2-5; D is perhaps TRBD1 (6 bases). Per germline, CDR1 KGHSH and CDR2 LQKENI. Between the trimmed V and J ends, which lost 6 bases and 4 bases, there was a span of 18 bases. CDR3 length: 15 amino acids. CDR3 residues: CASSRARGGGETQYF. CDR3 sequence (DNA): TGTGCCAGCTCCCGCGCCAGGGGCGGAGGAGAGACCCAGTACTTC.

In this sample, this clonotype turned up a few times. The CDR3 sequence is CASSLRVGNQPQHF. DNA for the CDR3: TGTGCCAGCAGTTTAAGGGTTGGCAATCAGCCCCAGCATTTT. The rearrangement links TRBV28 to TRBJ1-5; no clear D gene. Trimming stripped 2 bases from V and 2 bases from J, with 7 bases between. The CDR3 length is 14 residues. Germline V gene lookup returns CDR1 MDHEN and CDR2 SYDVKM.

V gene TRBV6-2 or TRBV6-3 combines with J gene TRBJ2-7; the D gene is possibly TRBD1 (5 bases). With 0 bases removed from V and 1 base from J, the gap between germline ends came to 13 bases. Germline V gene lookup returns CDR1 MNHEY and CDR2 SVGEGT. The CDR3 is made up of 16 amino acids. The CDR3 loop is CASSYSGRGTSYEQYF. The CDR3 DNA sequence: TGTGCCAGCAGTTACTCGGGAAGGGGAACATCCTACGAGCAGTACTTC.

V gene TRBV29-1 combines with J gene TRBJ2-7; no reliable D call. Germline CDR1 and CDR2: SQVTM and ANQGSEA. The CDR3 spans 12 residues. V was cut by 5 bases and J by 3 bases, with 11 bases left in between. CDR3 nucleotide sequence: TGCAGCGTTACTTCGACGGACTACGAGCAGTACTTC. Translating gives CSVTSTDYEQYF.

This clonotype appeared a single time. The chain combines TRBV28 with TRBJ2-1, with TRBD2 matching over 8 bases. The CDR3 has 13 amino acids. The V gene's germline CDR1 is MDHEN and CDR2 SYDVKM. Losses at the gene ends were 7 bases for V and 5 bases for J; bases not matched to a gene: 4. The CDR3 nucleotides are TGTGCCAGCATTGCGGGGGGTAACAATGAGCAGTTCTTC. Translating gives CASIAGGNNEQFF. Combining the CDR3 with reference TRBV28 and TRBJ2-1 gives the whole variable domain DVKVTQSSRYLVKRTGEKVFLECVQDMDHENMFWYRQDPGLGLRLIYFSYDVKMKEKGDIPEGYSVSREKKERFSLILESASTNQTSMYLCASIAGGNNEQFFGPGTRLTVL.

CDR3 in amino acids: CSVEPHSGANVLTF. The DNA for the CDR3 is TGCAGCGTTGAGCCGCACTCTGGGGCCAACGTCCTGACTTTC. The chain combines TRBV29-1 with TRBJ2-6; D remains unclear. V was clipped by 3 bases and J by 0 bases, with 6 bases between them. The germline gives CDR1 SQVTM, CDR2 ANQGSEA. The CDR3 is made up of 14 amino acids.

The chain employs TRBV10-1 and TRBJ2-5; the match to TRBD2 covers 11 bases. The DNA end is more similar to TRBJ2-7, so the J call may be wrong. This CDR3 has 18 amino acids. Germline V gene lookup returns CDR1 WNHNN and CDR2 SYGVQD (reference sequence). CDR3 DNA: TGCGCCAGCAGTGTGGGTTTTACGCTTAGCGGGAGGGCCGACGAGCAGTACTTC. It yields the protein CASSVGFTLSGRADEQYF.

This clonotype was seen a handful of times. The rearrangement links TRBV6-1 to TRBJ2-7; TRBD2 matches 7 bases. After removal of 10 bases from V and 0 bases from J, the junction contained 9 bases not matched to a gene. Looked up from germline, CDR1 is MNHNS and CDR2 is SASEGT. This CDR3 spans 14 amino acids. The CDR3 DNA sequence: TGTGCCACCAATGGAGGGAGGGACTCCTACGAGCAGTACTTC. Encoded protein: CATNGGRDSYEQYF.

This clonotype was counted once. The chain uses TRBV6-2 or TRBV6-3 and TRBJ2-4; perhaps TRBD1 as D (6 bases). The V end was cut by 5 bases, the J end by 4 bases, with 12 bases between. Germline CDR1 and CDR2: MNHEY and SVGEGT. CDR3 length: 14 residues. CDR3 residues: CASSHVGAKNIQYF. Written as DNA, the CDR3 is TGTGCCAGCAGTCACGTGGGGGCAAAAAACATTCAGTACTTC.

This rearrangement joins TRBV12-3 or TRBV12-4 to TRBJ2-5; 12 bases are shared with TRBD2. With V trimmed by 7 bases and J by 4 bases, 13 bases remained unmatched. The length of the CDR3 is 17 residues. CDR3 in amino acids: CASTATSGGLGGETQYF. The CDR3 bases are TGTGCCAGCACAGCGACTAGCGGGGGTCTCGGGGGAGAGACCCAGTACTTC.

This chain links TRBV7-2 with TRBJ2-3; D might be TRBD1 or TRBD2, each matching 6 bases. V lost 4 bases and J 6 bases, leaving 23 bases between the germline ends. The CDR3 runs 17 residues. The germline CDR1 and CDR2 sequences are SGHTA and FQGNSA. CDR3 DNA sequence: TGTGCCAGCAGCTATCCCTCTAGGGGGGCGGGGATGGATACGCAGTATTTT. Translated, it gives CASSYPSRGAGMDTQYF. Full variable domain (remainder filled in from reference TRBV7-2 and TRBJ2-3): GAGVSQSPSNKVTEKGKDVELRCDPISGHTALYWYRQSLGQGLEFLIYFQGNSAPDKSGLPSDRFSAERTGGSVSTLTIQRTQQEDSAVYLCASSYPSRGAGMDTQYFGPGTRLTVL.

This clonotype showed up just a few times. The CDR3 loop is CARLGGRALDNSPLHF. The CDR3 region has the DNA TGTGCCCGATTGGGAGGCAGGGCACTTGATAATTCACCCCTCCACTTT. The rearrangement uses TRBV3-1 and TRBJ1-6; possibly TRBD1 for D (5 bases). CDR1 and CDR2 from the germline V gene are LGHDT and YNNKEL (reference sequence). The CDR3 is made up of 16 amino acids. Trimming left V 11 bases short and J 5 bases short, with 22 bases between.

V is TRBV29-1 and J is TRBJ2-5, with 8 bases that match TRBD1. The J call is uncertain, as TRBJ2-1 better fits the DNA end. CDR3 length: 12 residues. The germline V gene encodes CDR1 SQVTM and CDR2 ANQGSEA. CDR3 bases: TGCAGCGTTTTCAGGGGGCAAGAGACCCAGTTCTTC. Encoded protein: CSVFRGQETQFF.

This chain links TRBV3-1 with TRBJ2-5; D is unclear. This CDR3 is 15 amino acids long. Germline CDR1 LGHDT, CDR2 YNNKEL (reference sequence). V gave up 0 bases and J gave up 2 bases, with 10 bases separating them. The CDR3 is CASSQDVTLQETQYF. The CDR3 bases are TGTGCCAGCAGCCAAGATGTGACGTTACAAGAGACCCAGTACTTC.

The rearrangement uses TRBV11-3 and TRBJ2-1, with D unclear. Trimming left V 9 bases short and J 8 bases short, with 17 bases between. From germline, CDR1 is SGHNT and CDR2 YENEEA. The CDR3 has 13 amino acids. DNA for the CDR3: TGTGCCAGTAGCCCCCCAGCCGGCGATGAGCAGTTCTTC. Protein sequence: CASSPPAGDEQFF. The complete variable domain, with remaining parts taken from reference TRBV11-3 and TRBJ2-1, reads EAGVVQSPRYKIIEKKQPVAFWCNPISGHNTLYWYLQNLGQGPELLIRYENEEAVDDSQLPKDRFSAERLKGVDSTLKIQPAELGDSAVYLCASSPPAGDEQFFGPGTRLTVL.

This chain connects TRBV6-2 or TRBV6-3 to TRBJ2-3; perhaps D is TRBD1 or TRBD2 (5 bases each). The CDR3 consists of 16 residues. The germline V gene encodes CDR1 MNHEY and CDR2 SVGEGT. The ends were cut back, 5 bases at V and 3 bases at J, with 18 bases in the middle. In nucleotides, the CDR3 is TGTGCCAGCAGTCCCACGAGCCGGGGCGAAACAGATACGCAGTATTTT. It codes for CASSPTSRGETDTQYF.

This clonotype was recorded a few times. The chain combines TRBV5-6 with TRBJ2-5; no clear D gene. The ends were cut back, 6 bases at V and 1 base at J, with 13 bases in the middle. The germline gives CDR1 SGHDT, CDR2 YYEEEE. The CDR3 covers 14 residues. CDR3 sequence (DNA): TGTGCCAGCACCATACGTGGGGTCCAAGAGACCCAGTACTTC. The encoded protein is CASTIRGVQETQYF.

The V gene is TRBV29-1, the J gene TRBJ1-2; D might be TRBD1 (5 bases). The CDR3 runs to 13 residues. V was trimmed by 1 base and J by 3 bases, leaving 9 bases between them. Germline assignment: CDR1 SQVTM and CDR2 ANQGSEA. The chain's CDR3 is CSVEGGRDYGYTF. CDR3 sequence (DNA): TGCAGCGTTGAAGGGGGCCGGGACTATGGCTACACCTTC.

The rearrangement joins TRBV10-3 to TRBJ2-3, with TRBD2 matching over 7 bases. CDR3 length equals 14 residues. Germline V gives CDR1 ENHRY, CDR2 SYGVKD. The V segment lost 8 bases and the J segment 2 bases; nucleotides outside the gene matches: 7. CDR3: CAIGKRGDTDTQYF. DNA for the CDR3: TGTGCCATCGGAAAGCGGGGAGACACAGATACGCAGTATTTT.